The 10 T cell receptor beta chains below come from one sample, sequenced in a study of CD8 T cells in Susac syndrome. RNA amounts of about 0.5 to 1 ug underwent reverse transcription with random hexamers. TCRdb re-called the immunoSEQ multiplex PCR reads through MiXCR, storing one row per CDR3 protein. Among approximately 100,000 distinct CDR3 sequences listed, nearly 95% were seen once. Material for sequencing was CD4+ T cells from PBMCs. The receptors were gathered from a human donor in good health.

V and J are TRBV27 and TRBJ2-2, with D tentatively TRBD1 or TRBD2 (5 bases each). This CDR3 is 17 amino acids long. Between the trimmed V and J ends, which lost 6 bases and 3 bases, there was a span of 20 bases. Germline V CDR1 and CDR2: MNHEY, SMNVEV (reference sequence). The CDR3 reads CASRGLELSGYTGELFF. For the CDR3, the DNA is TGTGCCAGCAGGGGGCTGGAGTTGAGCGGATACACCGGGGAGCTGTTTTTT.

This rearrangement joins TRBV13 to TRBJ1-1; D gene uncertain. The CDR3 extends over 13 amino acids. Per germline, CDR1 PRHDT and CDR2 FYEKMQ (reference sequence). V dropped 7 bases and J dropped 7 bases, with 16 bases sitting between them. This CDR3 is CASTEIPADEAFF. Here the CDR3 DNA reads TGTGCCAGCACCGAAATCCCGGCAGATGAAGCTTTCTTT.

J is TRBJ2-1 and V is TRBV7-9; 8 bases are a match to TRBD2. Germline V CDR1 and CDR2: SEHNR, FQNEAQ (reference sequence). V was pared by 5 bases and J by 0 bases, with 9 bases of the junction left unmatched. There are 17 residues in the CDR3. CDR3 residues: CASSDRTSPSSYNEQFF. DNA of the CDR3: TGTGCCAGCAGCGACAGGACTAGCCCCAGCTCCTACAATGAGCAGTTCTTC. The full variable domain, with the rest looked up from reference TRBV7-9 and TRBJ2-1, is DTGVSQNPRHKITKRGQNVTFRCDPISEHNRLYWYRQTLGQGPEFLTYFQNEAQLEKSRLLSDRFSAERPKGSFSTLEIQRTEQGDSAMYLCASSDRTSPSSYNEQFFGPGTRLTVL.

The V and J genes are TRBV20-1 and TRBJ1-2, with 7 bases aligning to TRBD1. With V trimmed by 0 bases and J by 4 bases, 8 bases remained unmatched. Germline V gene lookup returns CDR1 DFQATT and CDR2 SNEGSKA (reference sequence). The length of the CDR3 is 15 residues. CDR3 bases: TGCAGTGCTAGAGATCAGGAGGGGGCGGGCTATGGCTACACCTTC. Translation: CSARDQEGAGYGYTF.

The chain links TRBV6-6 to TRBJ2-7; 9 bases align to TRBD2. CDR3 length: 14 residues. Germline values: CDR1 MNHNY, CDR2 SVGAGI (reference sequence). The V and J ends lost 7 bases and 5 bases, in that order; junction bases with no gene match: 9. The CDR3 loop is CASTLTAGGNEQYF. The CDR3 coding sequence is TGTGCCAGCACCCTAACAGCGGGAGGAAACGAGCAGTACTTC.

This chain connects TRBV29-1 to TRBJ2-5; unclear D gene. Trimming took 3 bases from V and 0 from J, leaving 5 bases between them. CDR3 size: 12 residues. Per germline, CDR1 SQVTM and CDR2 ANQGSEA. The CDR3 is CSVETYQETQYF. The CDR3, as DNA: TGCAGCGTTGAGACTTACCAAGAGACCCAGTACTTC.

This rearrangement joins TRBV6-2 or TRBV6-3 to TRBJ1-1; D unclear. Trimming shortened V by 6 bases and J by 5 bases, and 13 bases separated the two germline ends. CDR3 length: 13 amino acids. Germline loops: CDR1 MNHEY, CDR2 SVGEGT. The CDR3: CASRRTDMTEAFF. In nucleotides, the CDR3 is TGTGCCAGCAGACGGACTGACATGACTGAAGCTTTCTTT.

The V and J genes are TRBV6-6 and TRBJ1-1; unclear D gene. V gave up 4 bases and J gave up 2 bases, with 5 bases separating them. CDR1 and CDR2 from the germline V gene are MNHNY and SVGAGI (reference sequence). The CDR3 spans 12 residues. The CDR3 spells CASSSGNTEAFF. The CDR3 DNA is TGTGCCAGCAGTTCTGGAAACACTGAAGCTTTCTTT.

This clonotype was found a few times. The genes are TRBV19 and TRBJ2-7, with D perhaps given as TRBD1 or TRBD2 (5 bases each). The CDR3 runs 14 residues. The V gene's germline CDR1 is LNHDA and CDR2 SQIVND (reference sequence). Deletions cut 6 bases from V and 2 bases from J, with 14 bases between. Written as DNA, the CDR3 is TGTGCCAGTAGCCTCCGGGACGGAGCCTACGAGCAGTACTTC. Its protein is CASSLRDGAYEQYF. The complete variable domain, with remaining parts taken from reference TRBV19 and TRBJ2-7, reads DGGITQSPKYLFRKEGQNVTLSCEQNLNHDAMYWYRQDPGQGLRLIYYSQIVNDFQKGDIAEGYSVSREKKESFPLTVTSAQKNPTAFYLCASSLRDGAYEQYFGPGTRLTVT.

The V and J genes are TRBV12-3 or TRBV12-4 and TRBJ2-2; TRBD2 matches at 11 bases. The CDR3 totals 17 residues. After removal of 4 bases from V and 6 bases from J, the junction contained 10 bases not matched to a gene. CDR3 protein: CASSSYLTSGIPGELFF. The CDR3 DNA reads TGTGCCAGCAGTTCCTACCTGACTAGCGGGATTCCCGGGGAGCTGTTTTTT.